Shown below are 18 T cell receptor beta chains from a single sample sequenced in a study of blood T cells in healthy people across ages. A second 7 to 11 cycle PCR used barcoded and J-beta primers. TCRdb itself ran the 5' RACE reads through MiXCR, one entry per CDR3 protein. There are about 730,000 distinct CDR3 sequences in the sample; roughly 43% occur only once, and 20% to 25% lies in the top ten. Input material: blood. These receptors originate from an older woman in good health.

This clonotype was seen a single time. V is TRBV5-5 and J is TRBJ2-1; 9 bases agree with TRBD2. The DNA end is more similar to TRBJ2-7, so the J call may be wrong. CDR1 SGHKS and CDR2 YYEKEE come from the germline V gene (reference sequence). The CDR3 totals 17 residues. The CDR3 nucleotides are TGTGCCAGCGGGAGCCTAGCGGGAACTAGCTCCTACAATGAGCAGTACTTC. Translation gives CASGSLAGTSSYNEQYF.

The chain carries TRBV27 and TRBJ2-7, with D maybe TRBD1 (7 bases). The V gene lost 1 base and the J gene lost 1 base, with 17 bases spanning the gap. This CDR3 contains 17 residues. Germline V gene lookup returns CDR1 MNHEY and CDR2 SMNVEV (reference sequence). The CDR3 protein is CASSLFGRAGGSYEQYF. CDR3 coding DNA: TGTGCCAGCAGTTTATTTGGTCGGGCAGGGGGGTCCTACGAGCAGTACTTC.

The gene calls are TRBV4-3 and TRBJ2-3, with D unresolved. Germline CDR1 is LGHNA and CDR2 is YSLEER. The CDR3 is 14 amino acids. V lost 1 base to trimming and J lost 5 bases, with 10 bases between them. CDR3 region: CASSQAQALDTQYF. DNA for the CDR3: TGCGCCAGCAGCCAAGCTCAAGCCCTAGATACGCAGTATTTT.

This clonotype was seen once. This may stem from a read error, because a much larger clone lies one nucleotide away. This chain joins TRBV4-1 and TRBJ2-7; D uncertain. Trimming took off 0 bases at V and 7 bases at J, with 22 bases between the two ends. The V gene's germline CDR1 is MGHRA and CDR2 YSYEKL. This CDR3 region has 17 residues. CDR3 in amino acids: CASSQDQVGLVYNEQYF. CDR3 DNA: TGCGCCAGCAGCCAAGATCAAGTGGGCCTGGTCTACAATGAGCAGTACTTC.

The J gene is TRBJ2-3, the V gene TRBV6-6; tentatively, D is TRBD2 (6 bases). The germline gives CDR1 MNHNY, CDR2 SVGAGI (reference sequence). The CDR3 runs to 16 residues. Between the trimmed V and J ends, which lost 7 bases and 1 base, there was a span of 18 bases. The CDR3 sequence is CASTLMGGGGTDTQYF. CDR3 in DNA: TGTGCCAGCACCCTTATGGGGGGAGGCGGCACAGATACGCAGTATTTT.

This clonotype showed up just a few times. The J gene is TRBJ2-5, the V gene TRBV6-6, with 7 bases fitting TRBD1. Trimming at V came to 10 bases and at J to 3 bases, leaving 8 bases not matched to a gene. This CDR3 spans 13 amino acids. The V gene's germline CDR1 is MNHNY and CDR2 SVGAGI (reference sequence). The CDR3 spells CATLTGLKETQYF. The CDR3 DNA reads TGTGCCACCTTGACAGGGCTTAAAGAGACCCAGTACTTC.

As to this clonotype: Compared with germline, one end of the junction differs, possibly owing to a read error. V is TRBV11-2 and J is TRBJ2-5; D is ambiguous. Looked up from germline, CDR1 is SGHAT and CDR2 is FQNNGV. The CDR3 spans 13 residues. The CDR3 here is CVSSKAFQETQYF. The DNA of the CDR3 is TGTGTCAGCAGTAAGGCCTTTCAAGAGACTCAGTACTTC.

This clonotype was counted a few times. V usage is TRBV11-1 and J usage is TRBJ2-1, with a tentative D call TRBD2 (5 bases). The V end lost 5 bases, the J end lost 0 bases, and 14 bases lay between the germline ends. The V gene's germline CDR1 is SGHAT and CDR2 FQDESV (reference sequence). The CDR3 is 16 residues long. The CDR3 reads CASSISATSSYNEQFF. CDR3 nucleotides: TGTGCCAGCAGCATTAGCGCCACCAGCTCCTACAATGAGCAGTTCTTC.

The chain combines TRBV5-1 with TRBJ1-2; the match to TRBD1 covers 11 bases. The V and J ends lost 0 bases and 5 bases, in that order; junction bases with no gene match: 9. Germline CDR1 is SGHRS and CDR2 is YFSETQ. This CDR3 spans 17 amino acids. The CDR3 protein is CASSLGTGGTATYGYTF. The CDR3 bases are TGCGCCAGCAGCTTGGGGACAGGGGGCACGGCGACGTATGGCTACACCTTC.

The chain combines TRBV7-3 with TRBJ2-4; 9 bases line up with TRBD1. The V gene's germline CDR1 is SGHTA and CDR2 FQGTGA. The CDR3 covers 16 residues. V was pared by 4 bases and J by 6 bases, with 10 bases of the junction left unmatched. The CDR3 coding sequence is TGTGCCAGCAGCTCCACCGGGACAGGGATCGGAAACATTCAGTACTTC. Translated, it gives CASSSTGTGIGNIQYF.

This clonotype was seen a handful of times. J is TRBJ2-1 and V is TRBV7-6; TRBD1 agrees at 8 bases. The CDR3 is 15 residues long. The V segment lost 5 bases and the J segment 9 bases; nucleotides outside the gene matches: 12. Germline values: CDR1 SGHVS, CDR2 FNYEAQ. CDR3 sequence reads: CASSLTGDGFGEQFF. The CDR3 region has the DNA TGTGCCAGCAGCCTGACAGGGGACGGTTTCGGTGAGCAGTTCTTC.

The rearrangement uses TRBV4-1 and TRBJ1-2, with D perhaps TRBD1 (5 bases). The V end lost 4 bases, the J end lost 4 bases, and 19 bases lay between the germline ends. The CDR3 spans 16 residues. In germline, CDR1 is MGHRA, CDR2 YSYEKL. CDR3 amino acids: CASSPSRQTLVYGYTF. The CDR3 DNA sequence: TGCGCCAGCAGCCCATCGAGACAGACTCTCGTCTATGGCTACACCTTC.

V is TRBV20-1 and J is TRBJ1-2, with a possible D match to TRBD1 (5 bases). Trimming stripped 3 bases from V and 3 bases from J, with 20 bases between. This CDR3 spans 16 amino acids. The V gene's germline CDR1 is DFQATT and CDR2 SNEGSKA (reference sequence). The CDR3 loop reads CSARGLETEADYGYTF. The CDR3 nucleotides read TGCAGTGCTAGGGGGTTGGAGACAGAGGCTGACTATGGCTACACCTTC.

Only a few counts were recorded for this clonotype. The rearrangement links TRBV20-1 to TRBJ2-3; D is perhaps TRBD1 (6 bases). V was cut by 2 bases and J by 2 bases, with 8 bases left in between. Germline V gene sequence: CDR1 DFQATT, CDR2 SNEGSKA (reference sequence). This CDR3 region has 13 residues. This chain's CDR3 is CSARRGITDTQYF. The DNA of the CDR3 is TGCAGTGCTAGAAGGGGGATCACAGATACGCAGTATTTT.

This clonotype was seen only a few times. The V and J genes are TRBV15 and TRBJ2-3; either TRBD1 or TRBD2 may supply D (6 bases each). This CDR3 is built from 16 residues. V was shortened by 1 base and J by 4 bases, with 15 bases between the two germline ends. In germline, CDR1 is LNHNV, CDR2 YYDKDF (reference sequence). The CDR3 DNA reads as TGTGCCACCAGCAGAGGGGGGGACATTGTGGCAGATACGCAGTATTTT. Encoded protein: CATSRGGDIVADTQYF. Supplemented by reference TRBV15 and TRBJ2-3, the full variable domain reads DAMVIQNPRYQVTQFGKPVTLSCSQTLNHNVMYWYQQKSSQAPKLLFHYYDKDFNNEADTPDNFQSRRPNTSFCFLDIRSPGLGDTAMYLCATSRGGDIVADTQYFGPGTRLTVL.

This clonotype was recorded many times. J is TRBJ1-2 and V is TRBV5-5; TRBD1 might be the D (6 bases). The V end lost 0 bases, the J end lost 6 bases, and 12 bases lay between the germline ends. Germline V gene data show CDR1 as SGHKS and CDR2 as YYEKEE (reference sequence). This CDR3 spans 14 amino acids. CDR3 DNA: TGTGCCAGCAGCTTGGAAGGGGGGGGTCATGGCTACACCTTC. The encoded protein is CASSLEGGGHGYTF.

This clonotype appeared a few times. V and J are TRBV5-6 and TRBJ2-1, with D unresolved. The germline CDR1 and CDR2 sequences are SGHDT and YYEEEE. V gave up 4 bases and J gave up 3 bases, with 14 bases separating them. CDR3 length equals 15 residues. CDR3 bases: TGTGCCAGCAGCCCCACATGGGGTCGCTACAATGAGCAGTTCTTC. Its translation: CASSPTWGRYNEQFF.

This clonotype was seen a handful of times. The chain recombines TRBV9 with TRBJ2-5; TRBD2 matches 8 bases. The CDR3 spans 15 residues. Looked up from germline, CDR1 is SGDLS and CDR2 is YYNGEE. J gave up 2 bases and V 0 bases, and 3 bases lay outside the gene matches. CDR3 bases: TGTGCCAGCAGCGTAGGTCCTAGCGGGCAAGAGACCCAGTACTTC. Its protein product is CASSVGPSGQETQYF.